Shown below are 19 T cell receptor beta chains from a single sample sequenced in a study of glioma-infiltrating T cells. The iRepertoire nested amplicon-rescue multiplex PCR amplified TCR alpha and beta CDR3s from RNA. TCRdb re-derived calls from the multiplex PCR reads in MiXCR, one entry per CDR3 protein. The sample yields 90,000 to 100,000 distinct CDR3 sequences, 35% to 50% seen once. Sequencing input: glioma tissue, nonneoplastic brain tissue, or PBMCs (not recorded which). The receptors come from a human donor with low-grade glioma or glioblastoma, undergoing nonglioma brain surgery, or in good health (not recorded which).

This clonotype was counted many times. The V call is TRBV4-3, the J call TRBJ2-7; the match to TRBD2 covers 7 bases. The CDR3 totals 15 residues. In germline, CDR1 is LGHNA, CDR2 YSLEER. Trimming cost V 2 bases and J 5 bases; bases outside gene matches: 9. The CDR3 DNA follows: TGCGCCAGCAGCCAAAGCAGCGGGACGGCAGACGAGCAGTACTTC. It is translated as CASSQSSGTADEQYF.

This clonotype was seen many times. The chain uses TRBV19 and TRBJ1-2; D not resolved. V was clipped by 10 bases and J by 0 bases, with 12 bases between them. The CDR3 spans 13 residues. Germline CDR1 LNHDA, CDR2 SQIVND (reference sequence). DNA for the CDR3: TGTGCCACCTCGACCGGAGCTAACTATGGCTACACCTTC. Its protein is CATSTGANYGYTF.

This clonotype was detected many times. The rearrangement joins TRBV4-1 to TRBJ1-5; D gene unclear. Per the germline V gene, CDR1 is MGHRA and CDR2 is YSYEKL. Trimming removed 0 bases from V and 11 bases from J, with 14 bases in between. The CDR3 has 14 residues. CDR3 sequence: CASSQDPGESAQHF. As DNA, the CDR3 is TGCGCCAGCAGCCAAGATCCAGGCGAATCGGCCCAGCATTTT.

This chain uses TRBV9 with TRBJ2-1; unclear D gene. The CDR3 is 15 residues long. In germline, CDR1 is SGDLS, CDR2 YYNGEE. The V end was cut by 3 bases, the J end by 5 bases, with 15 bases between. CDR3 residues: CASSAYQKENNEQFF. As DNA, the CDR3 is TGTGCCAGCAGCGCGTACCAAAAGGAAAACAATGAGCAGTTCTTC.

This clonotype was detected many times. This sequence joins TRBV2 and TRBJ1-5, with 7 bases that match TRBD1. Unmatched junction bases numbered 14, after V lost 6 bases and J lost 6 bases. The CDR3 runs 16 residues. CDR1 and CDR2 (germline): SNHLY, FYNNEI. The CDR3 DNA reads TGTGCCAGCAGACAACAGACAGGGATGGCGGGTCAGCCCCAGCATTTT. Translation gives CASRQQTGMAGQPQHF.

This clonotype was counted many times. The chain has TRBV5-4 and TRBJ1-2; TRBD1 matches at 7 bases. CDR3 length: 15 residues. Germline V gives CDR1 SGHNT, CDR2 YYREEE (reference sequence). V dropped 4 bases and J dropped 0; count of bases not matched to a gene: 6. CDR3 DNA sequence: TGTGCCAGCAGCATCGGACAGGCCCCTAACTATGGCTACACCTTC. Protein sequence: CASSIGQAPNYGYTF.

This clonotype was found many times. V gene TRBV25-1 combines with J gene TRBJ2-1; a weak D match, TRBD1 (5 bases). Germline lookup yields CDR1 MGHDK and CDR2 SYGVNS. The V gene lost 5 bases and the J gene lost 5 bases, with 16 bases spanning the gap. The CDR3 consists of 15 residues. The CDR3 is CASSPTRQKNNEQFF. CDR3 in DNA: TGTGCCAGCAGTCCCACCCGACAGAAAAACAATGAGCAGTTCTTC. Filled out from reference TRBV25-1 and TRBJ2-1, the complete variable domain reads EADIYQTPRYLVIGTGKKITLECSQTMGHDKMYWYQQDPGMELHLIHYSYGVNSTEKGDLSSESTVSRIRTEHFPLTLESARPSHTSQYLCASSPTRQKNNEQFFGPGTRLTVL.

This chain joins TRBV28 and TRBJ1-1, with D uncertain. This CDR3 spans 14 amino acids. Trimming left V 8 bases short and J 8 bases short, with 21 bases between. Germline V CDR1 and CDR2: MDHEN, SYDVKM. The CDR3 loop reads CASPPSRQDLEAFF. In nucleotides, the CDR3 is TGTGCCAGCCCTCCCTCAAGGCAGGACCTCGAAGCTTTCTTT.

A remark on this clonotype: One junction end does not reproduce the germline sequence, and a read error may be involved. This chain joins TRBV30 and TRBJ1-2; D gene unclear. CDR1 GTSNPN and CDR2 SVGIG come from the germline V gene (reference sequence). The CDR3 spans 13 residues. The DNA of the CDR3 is TGTGCCTGGAGTCCTAGGACCGCCTATGGCCACACCTTC. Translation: CAWSPRTAYGHTF.

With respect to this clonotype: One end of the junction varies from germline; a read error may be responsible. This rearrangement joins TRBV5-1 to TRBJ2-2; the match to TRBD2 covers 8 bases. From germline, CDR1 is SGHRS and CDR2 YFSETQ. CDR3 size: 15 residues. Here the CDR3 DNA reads TGCGCCAGCAGCTTGGACGGGGGGGCGACCGAGGAGCTGTTTTTT. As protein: CASSLDGGATEELFF. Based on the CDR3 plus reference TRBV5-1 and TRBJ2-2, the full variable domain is KAGVTQTPRYLIKTRGQQVTLSCSPISGHRSVSWYQQTPGQGLQFLFEYFSETQRNKGNFPGRFSGRQFSNSRSEMNVSTLELGDSALYLCASSLDGGATEELFFGEGSRLTVL.

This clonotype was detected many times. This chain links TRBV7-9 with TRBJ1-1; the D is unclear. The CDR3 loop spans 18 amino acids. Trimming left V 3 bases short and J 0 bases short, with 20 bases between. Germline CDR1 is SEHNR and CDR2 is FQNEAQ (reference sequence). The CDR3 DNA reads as TGTGCCAGCAGCTTCTGGCGAGCTCCCCAATCGTTGAACACTGAAGCTTTCTTT. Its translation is CASSFWRAPQSLNTEAFF.

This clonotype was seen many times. CDR3 loop: CASSIRKTGGNTEAFF. The CDR3, as DNA: TGTGCCAGTAGTATCCGAAAGACAGGGGGGAACACTGAAGCTTTCTTT. The rearrangement links TRBV19 to TRBJ1-1; TRBD1 aligns across 9 bases. The germline V gene has CDR1 LNHDA and CDR2 SQIVND (reference sequence). The CDR3 extends over 16 amino acids. With V trimmed by 3 bases and J by 1 base, 6 bases remained unmatched.

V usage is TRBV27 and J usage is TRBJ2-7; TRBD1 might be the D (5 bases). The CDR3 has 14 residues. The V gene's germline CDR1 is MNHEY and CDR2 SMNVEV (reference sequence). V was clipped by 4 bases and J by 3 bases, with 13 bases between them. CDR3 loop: CASSSGLKFYEQYF. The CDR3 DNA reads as TGTGCCAGCAGTTCAGGGCTTAAATTCTACGAGCAGTACTTC.

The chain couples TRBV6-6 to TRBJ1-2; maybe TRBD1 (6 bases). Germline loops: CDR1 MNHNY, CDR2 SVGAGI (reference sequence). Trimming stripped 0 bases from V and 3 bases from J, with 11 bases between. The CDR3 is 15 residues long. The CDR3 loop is CASSYSLRQDYGYTF. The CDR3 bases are TGTGCCAGCAGTTACTCGCTGCGACAGGACTATGGCTACACCTTC.

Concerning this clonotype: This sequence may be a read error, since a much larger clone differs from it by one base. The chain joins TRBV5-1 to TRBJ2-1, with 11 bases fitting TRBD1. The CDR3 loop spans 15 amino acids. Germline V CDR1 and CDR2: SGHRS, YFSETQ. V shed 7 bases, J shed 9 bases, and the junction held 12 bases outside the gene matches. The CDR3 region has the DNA TGCGCCAGCCGCCTGACCGGGACAGGGGGAGTTGAGCAGTTCTTC. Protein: CASRLTGTGGVEQFF.

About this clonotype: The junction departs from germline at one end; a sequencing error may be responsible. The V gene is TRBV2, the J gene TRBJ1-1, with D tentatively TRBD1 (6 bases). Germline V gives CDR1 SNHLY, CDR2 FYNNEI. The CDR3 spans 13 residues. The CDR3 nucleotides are TGTGCCCGACAGGTCATCAAGAAAACTGAAACTTTCTTT. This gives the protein CARQVIKKTETFF.

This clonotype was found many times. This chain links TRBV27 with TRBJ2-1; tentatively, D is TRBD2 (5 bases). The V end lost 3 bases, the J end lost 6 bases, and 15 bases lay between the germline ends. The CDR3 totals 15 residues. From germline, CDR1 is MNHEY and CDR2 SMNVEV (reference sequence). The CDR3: CASSLRVGYTNEQFF. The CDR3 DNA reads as TGTGCCAGCAGTTTGCGGGTCGGATATACCAATGAGCAGTTCTTC.

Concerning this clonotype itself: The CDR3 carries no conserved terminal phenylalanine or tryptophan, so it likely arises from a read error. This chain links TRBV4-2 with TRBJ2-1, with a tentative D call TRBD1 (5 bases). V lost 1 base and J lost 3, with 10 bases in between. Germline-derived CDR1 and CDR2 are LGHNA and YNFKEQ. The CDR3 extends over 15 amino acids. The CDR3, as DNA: TGTGCCAGCAGCCAAGGAAGGGGCCTCTACAATGAGCAGTTCTCC. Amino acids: CASSQGRGLYNEQFS.

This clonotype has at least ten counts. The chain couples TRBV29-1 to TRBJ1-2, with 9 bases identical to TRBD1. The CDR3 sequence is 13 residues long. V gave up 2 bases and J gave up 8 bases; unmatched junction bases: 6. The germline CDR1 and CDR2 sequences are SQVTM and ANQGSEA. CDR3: CSVELQGAGGYTF. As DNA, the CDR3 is TGCAGCGTTGAATTACAGGGGGCAGGCGGCTACACCTTC.